The clone carrying this T cell receptor (beta chain) was recorded once. Its antigen remains unidentified. Tissue from the graft was processed to free its intraepithelial and lamina propria lymphocytes. This sample was taken from a study of graft-versus-host responses after intestinal transplantation. Study findings and constraints: An association linked early post-transplant HvG declines with peak circulating GvH clone levels.

Only in-frame clones appear in the TCRdb table, and some are missing; sequencing was by immunoSEQ multiplex PCR. The table records just under 30,000 clones, about 80% of them present only once. Trimming removed 3 bases from V and 6 bases from J, with 15 bases in between. This CDR3 contains 14 residues. The germline gives CDR1 MGHDK, CDR2 SYGVNS. This sample comprised ileum tissue, obtained 98 days after intestinal transplantation. The TCR sequence derives from a human patient who received an intestinal transplant, so some T cells may come from the graft donor. V gene TRBV25-1 combines with J gene TRBJ2-7, with D perhaps TRBD2 (6 bases). The CDR3 spells CASSDPTRSIEQYF. As DNA, the CDR3 is TGTGCCAGCAGTGATCCGACTAGATCTATCGAGCAGTACTTC.